One sample yielded the 27 T cell receptor beta chains listed below, sequenced in a study of blood T cell repertoires in COVID-19. The protocol was immunoSEQ multiplex PCR, while the TCRdb copy is restricted to in-frame clones and leaves out a portion. The top ten hold roughly 21% of the sample, which has about 200,000 clones, around nine tenths seen once. The sequenced sample consisted of peripheral blood. Receptors originate from a man aged 60-69 years with active or convalescent COVID-19.

The CDR3 reads CASSFSGPYEQYF. The CDR3 DNA follows: TGTGCCAGCAGCTTTAGCGGCCCCTACGAGCAGTACTTC. This chain links TRBV7-2 with TRBJ2-7; D possibly corresponds to TRBD2 (6 bases). The CDR3 extends over 13 amino acids. V lost 3 bases, J lost 2 bases, and 8 bases lay in between. Germline CDR1 and CDR2: SGHTA and FQGNSA. The full variable domain, with the rest looked up from reference TRBV7-2 and TRBJ2-7, is GAGVSQSPSNKVTEKGKDVELRCDPISGHTALYWYRQSLGQGLEFLIYFQGNSAPDKSGLPSDRFSAERTGGSVSTLTIQRTQQEDSAVYLCASSFSGPYEQYFGPGTRLTVT.

This rearrangement joins TRBV6-2 or TRBV6-3 to TRBJ1-2; D is possibly TRBD1 (5 bases). Germline CDR1 MNHEY, CDR2 SVGEGT. The CDR3 sequence is 17 residues long. With 5 bases removed from V and 0 bases from J, the gap between germline ends came to 19 bases. The CDR3 protein is CASSPGRQGATNYGYTF. In DNA form, the CDR3 reads TGTGCCAGCAGTCCAGGACGGCAGGGTGCCACTAACTATGGCTACACCTTC.

The chain is built from TRBV18 and TRBJ1-2; D call uncertain. Germline V gives CDR1 KGHSH, CDR2 LQKENI. V gave up 0 bases and J gave up 2 bases, with 4 bases separating them. This CDR3 contains 13 residues. CDR3 sequence (DNA): TGTGCCAGCTCACCACCCGTCAACTATGGCTACACCTTC. As protein: CASSPPVNYGYTF.

This rearrangement joins TRBV3-1 (or the pseudogene TRBV3-2) to TRBJ1-1; D gene ambiguous. Germline CDR1 and CDR2: LGHDT and YNNKEL (reference sequence). CDR3 length: 13 amino acids. V was pared by 5 bases and J by 11 bases, with 18 bases between. The CDR3 bases are TGTGCCAGCAGCACCCTGGGAGGTCTAAGGGCTTTCTTT. It is translated as CASSTLGGLRAFF.

CDR3 in DNA: TGTGCCAGCAGAAGACTAGCGGGACAGTTCTTC. Its translation: CASRRLAGQFF. V usage is TRBV2 and J usage is TRBJ2-1; 11 bases map to TRBD2. The germline CDR1 and CDR2 sequences are SNHLY and FYNNEI. CDR3 length: 11 residues. J was trimmed by 13 bases and V by 6 bases; bases with no gene match: 2.

This clone was detected once. The chain employs TRBV7-6 and TRBJ1-1; perhaps TRBD1 as D (6 bases). Trimming removed 5 bases from V and 5 bases from J, with 15 bases in between. Per the germline V gene, CDR1 is SGHVS and CDR2 is FNYEAQ. The CDR3 spans 14 residues. The CDR3 DNA is TGTGCCAGCAGCCCACGGAGAGGGGGAACTGAAGCTTTCTTT. Protein product: CASSPRRGGTEAFF. Full variable domain (missing parts from reference TRBV7-6 and TRBJ1-1): GAGVSQSPRYKVTKRGQDVALRCDPISGHVSLYWYRQALGQGPEFLTYFNYEAQQDKSGLPNDRFSAERPEGSISTLTIQRTEQRDSAMYRCASSPRRGGTEAFFGQGTRLTVV.

The chain links TRBV5-1 to TRBJ2-1; D gene ambiguous. V lost 0 bases and J lost 6, with 7 bases in between. Per the germline V gene, CDR1 is SGHRS and CDR2 is YFSETQ. The CDR3 spans 13 residues. This chain's CDR3 is CASSLAVGNEQFF. In DNA form, the CDR3 reads TGCGCCAGCAGCTTGGCGGTTGGCAATGAGCAGTTCTTC.

This chain connects TRBV18 to TRBJ1-2; tentative D call: TRBD1 (6 bases). Germline values: CDR1 KGHSH, CDR2 LQKENI. V was shortened by 5 bases and J by 2 bases, with 15 bases between the two germline ends. The CDR3 runs 15 residues. CDR3 in DNA: TGTGCCAGCTCAGCATCCGGGACACAAAACTATGGCTACACCTTC. It yields the protein CASSASGTQNYGYTF.

V usage is TRBV7-7 and J usage is TRBJ2-3, with 9 positions matching TRBD1. Trimming cost V 1 base and J 2 bases; bases outside gene matches: 4. The CDR3 sequence is 16 residues long. CDR1 and CDR2 (germline): SSHAT, FNYEAQ (reference sequence). CDR3 sequence: CASSLGTGAVTDTQYF. The CDR3 DNA reads as TGTGCCAGCAGCTTAGGGACAGGGGCGGTCACAGATACGCAGTATTTT.

This chain uses TRBV5-1 with TRBJ2-1, with 15 bases matching TRBD2. Trimming at V came to 3 bases and at J to 0 bases, leaving 1 base not matched to a gene. The length of the CDR3 is 17 residues. Looked up from germline, CDR1 is SGHRS and CDR2 is YFSETQ. Written as DNA, the CDR3 is TGCGCCAGCAGCTGGGGACTAGCGGGGGGCTCCTACAATGAGCAGTTCTTC. It encodes CASSWGLAGGSYNEQFF.

V is TRBV21-1 and J is TRBJ2-7; the D segment call TRBD1 is taken from the table without a DNA check. TRBV21-1 is an annotated pseudogene. The CDR3 has 16 amino acids. The CDR3 nucleotides are TGTGCCAGCAGCAAAGTAAGGGACAGAGTCGCCCTCGAGCAGTACTTC. It translates to CASSKVRDRVALEQYF.

V and J are TRBV14 and TRBJ2-7; D perhaps matches TRBD2 (6 bases). Germline V gives CDR1 SGHDN, CDR2 FVKESK. Trimming removed 4 bases at V and 4 bases at J, with 8 bases between. The CDR3 consists of 12 residues. The CDR3 sequence is CASSLGRYEQYF. DNA of the CDR3: TGTGCCAGCAGCCTAGGGAGGTACGAGCAGTACTTC.

The rearrangement uses TRBV2 and TRBJ1-6; D is possibly TRBD1 (6 bases). V shed 3 bases and J shed 8 bases, with 11 bases lying between them. Germline CDR1 SNHLY, CDR2 FYNNEI. CDR3 length: 14 residues. The CDR3 DNA follows: TGTGCCAGCAGTGACAGGGGTGTCGATTCACCCCTCCACTTT. It encodes CASSDRGVDSPLHF.

The CDR3: CASSSRGTTNTGELFF. For the CDR3, the DNA is TGTGCCAGCAGCTCAAGGGGGACAACTAACACCGGGGAGCTGTTTTTT. The V and J genes are TRBV6-6 and TRBJ2-2; D may be TRBD1 (6 bases). Germline-derived CDR1 and CDR2 are MNHNY and SVGAGI (reference sequence). The CDR3 totals 16 residues. V was trimmed by 6 bases and J by 2 bases, leaving 16 bases between them.

The rearrangement links TRBV3-1 (or the pseudogene TRBV3-2) to TRBJ2-1; 9 bases map to TRBD2. The ends lost 8 bases at V and 3 bases at J; junction bases unmatched: 14. The CDR3 is made up of 17 amino acids. CDR1 and CDR2 (germline): LGHDT, YNNKEL (reference sequence). In DNA form, the CDR3 reads TGTGCCAGCCAGGTCGGCGGCGGGGGGGCACTCTACAATGAGCAGTTCTTC. Amino acid sequence: CASQVGGGGALYNEQFF.

This chain joins TRBV5-8 and TRBJ1-1, with D possibly matching TRBD1 (6 bases). This CDR3 is 15 amino acids long. CDR1 SGHTS and CDR2 YDEGEE come from the germline V gene. V dropped 0 bases and J dropped 5 bases, with 14 bases sitting between them. This CDR3 reads CASSLGPDRRTEAFF. The CDR3 DNA reads TGTGCCAGCAGCTTGGGACCGGACAGACGGACTGAAGCTTTCTTT.

The rearrangement links TRBV18 to TRBJ2-5; possible D gene TRBD2, 6 bases. Germline CDR1 KGHSH, CDR2 LQKENI. Trimming removed 4 bases from V and 3 bases from J, with 9 bases in between. CDR3 length equals 13 residues. The CDR3 sequence is CASSQGLKETQYF. CDR3 DNA sequence: TGTGCCAGCTCACAGGGACTTAAAGAGACCCAGTACTTC.

The chain couples TRBV11-1 to TRBJ1-2; 10 bases map to TRBD1. Trimming cost V 0 bases and J 2 bases; bases outside gene matches: 6. This CDR3 has 17 amino acids. Germline V gives CDR1 SGHAT, CDR2 FQDESV (reference sequence). The CDR3 DNA is TGTGCCAGCAGCTTAGCCGACGGACAGGGGGAAAACTATGGCTACACCTTC. Translating gives CASSLADGQGENYGYTF.

V gene TRBV18 combines with J gene TRBJ2-7; TRBD2 aligns across 9 bases. Germline V gene lookup returns CDR1 KGHSH and CDR2 LQKENI. The CDR3 spans 15 residues. V gave up 3 bases and J gave up 5 bases; unmatched junction bases: 8. The CDR3 reads CASSPGGTSSNEQYF. In DNA form, the CDR3 reads TGTGCCAGCTCACCGGGAGGGACTAGCAGCAACGAGCAGTACTTC.

The V and J genes are TRBV27 and TRBJ2-1; 15 nucleotides align to TRBD2. Germline lookup yields CDR1 MNHEY and CDR2 SMNVEV (reference sequence). With 6 bases clipped from V and 7 bases from J, the junction kept 4 bases outside the gene matches. CDR3 length: 15 amino acids. CDR3 bases: TGTGCCAGCAGCCCCGGGACTAGCGGGAGGAATGAGCAGTTCTTC. Protein product: CASSPGTSGRNEQFF.

The chain combines TRBV11-2 with TRBJ1-4; no clear D gene. This CDR3 has 12 residues. V lost 3 bases and J lost 10, with 9 bases in between. Germline lookup yields CDR1 SGHAT and CDR2 FQNNGV. The CDR3 bases are TGTGCCAGCAGCTTGGTTAAGCTAAAACTGTTTTTT. Its protein is CASSLVKLKLFF.

This rearrangement joins TRBV2 to TRBJ2-1, with TRBD2 as a possible D gene (6 bases). The CDR3 length is 12 residues. V was cut by 11 bases and J by 7 bases, with 15 bases left in between. Germline-derived CDR1 and CDR2 are SNHLY and FYNNEI. The CDR3 loop is CAGRREVNEQFF. The CDR3 nucleotides read TGTGCCGGACGGAGGGAAGTAAATGAGCAGTTCTTC.

J is TRBJ2-3 and V is TRBV3-1 (or the pseudogene TRBV3-2); D remains unclear. With 1 base removed from V and 2 bases from J, the gap between germline ends came to 13 bases. The CDR3 runs 16 residues. In germline, CDR1 is LGHDT, CDR2 YNNKEL (reference sequence). CDR3 sequence: CASSQVHPLTTDTQYF. The DNA of the CDR3 is TGTGCCAGCAGCCAAGTACACCCGCTTACCACAGATACGCAGTATTTT.

The gene calls are TRBV19 and TRBJ2-1; 10 positions agree with TRBD2. Germline CDR1 LNHDA, CDR2 SQIVND (reference sequence). J gave up 4 bases and V 10 bases, and 4 bases lay outside the gene matches. The CDR3 extends over 13 amino acids. CDR3 nucleotides: TGTGCCACTTCGGGACTAGCGTACAATGAGCAGTTCTTC. As protein: CATSGLAYNEQFF.

CDR3 protein: CASSQGDRQETQYF. Written as DNA, the CDR3 is TGTGCCAGCAGCCAAGGAGACAGACAAGAGACCCAGTACTTC. The J gene is TRBJ2-5, the V gene TRBV3-1 (or the pseudogene TRBV3-2); possibly TRBD1 for D (5 bases). Germline CDR1 and CDR2: LGHDT and YNNKEL (reference sequence). The CDR3 has 14 residues. V gave up 1 base and J gave up 2 bases, with 8 bases separating them.

This clone was detected once. CDR3 sequence: CASSESQSYNEQFF. CDR3 DNA sequence: TGCGCCAGCAGTGAGTCGCAGTCCTACAATGAGCAGTTCTTC. This chain connects TRBV10-1 to TRBJ2-1; the D is unclear. The V end was cut by 0 bases, the J end by 1 base, with 4 bases between. Germline CDR1 reads WNHNN; CDR2 reads SYGVQD (reference sequence). The CDR3 contains 14 residues.

This chain joins TRBV10-3 and TRBJ1-6; D gene ambiguous. The CDR3 sequence is 13 residues long. V dropped 2 bases and J dropped 10 bases, with 9 bases sitting between them. CDR1 ENHRY and CDR2 SYGVKD come from the germline V gene. The DNA of the CDR3 is TGTGCCATCAGTGAGGATAGTCGCTCACCCCTCCACTTT. Translating gives CAISEDSRSPLHF.